Below are 20 T cell receptor beta chains sequenced from a single sample in a study of T cells in Graves' hyperthyroidism and ophthalmopathy. The CDR3 regions of TCR beta were amplified from RNA transcripts. A first-round RT-PCR of the TCR CDR3 used the HTBI primer set. TCRdb recomputed calls from the multiplex PCR reads with MiXCR, one row per CDR3 protein. This table has around 55,000 distinct CDR3 sequences, approximately 52% appearing once. Sequencing used blood. These receptors originate from a woman aged 45-65 years with Graves' ophthalmopathy.

There are a few counts of this clonotype. The chain carries TRBV7-8 and TRBJ1-5; TRBD1 is a possible D gene (6 bases). There are 15 residues in the CDR3. V lost 3 bases and J lost 2, with 11 bases in between. Germline lookup yields CDR1 SGHVS and CDR2 FQNEAQ. The CDR3 coding sequence is TGTGCCAGCAGCTTTAGTCCAGGGGGCAATCAGCCCCAGCATTTT. Amino acids: CASSFSPGGNQPQHF.

V gene TRBV4-2 combines with J gene TRBJ2-5, with D unresolved. Trimming took off 0 bases at V and 7 bases at J, with 3 bases between the two ends. Per germline, CDR1 LGHNA and CDR2 YNFKEQ. This CDR3 comprises 11 residues. CDR3: CASSQDGTQYF. The CDR3 region has the DNA TGTGCCAGCAGCCAAGATGGGACCCAGTACTTC.

The chain carries TRBV9 and TRBJ2-1, with 9 bases fitting TRBD2. Germline V gives CDR1 SGDLS, CDR2 YYNGEE. CDR3 size: 17 residues. V gave up 0 bases and J gave up 5 bases; unmatched junction bases: 9. The CDR3 loop reads CASSVGAGGPRDNEQFF. DNA of the CDR3: TGTGCCAGCAGCGTAGGGGCGGGAGGGCCTAGAGACAATGAGCAGTTCTTC.

V is TRBV20-1 and J is TRBJ1-5; D gene ambiguous. CDR3 length: 15 residues. V was cut by 0 bases and J by 6 bases, with 15 bases left in between. The germline V gene encodes CDR1 DFQATT and CDR2 SNEGSKA (reference sequence). The CDR3 nucleotides read TGCAGTGCTAGAGATATTCCGGGAGGCGGTCAGCCCCAGCATTTT. This encodes CSARDIPGGGQPQHF.

The chain carries TRBV6-6 and TRBJ2-5; D is possibly TRBD1 or TRBD2 (5 bases each). V was shortened by 2 bases and J by 2 bases, with 9 bases between the two germline ends. Germline V gene sequence: CDR1 MNHNY, CDR2 SVGAGI (reference sequence). The CDR3 is made up of 14 amino acids. The DNA of the CDR3 is TGTGCCAGCAGTTACAATGGGGGACAAGAGACCCAGTACTTC. Amino acid sequence: CASSYNGGQETQYF.

Remarks on this clonotype: Relative to the germline gene, one junction end is altered; a read error may explain this. V and J are TRBV6-5 and TRBJ2-1, with 11 bases identical to TRBD2. Germline CDR1 and CDR2: MNHEY and SVGAGI. The CDR3 runs 18 residues. In DNA, the CDR3 is TGTGCCAGCAGTTACTCGATTAGCGGGAGGGGATACTACAATGAGCTGTTCTTC. Residues: CASSYSISGRGYYNELFF.

The chain uses TRBV18 and TRBJ2-5; TRBD2 agrees at 7 bases. V was pared by 3 bases and J by 5 bases, with 3 bases of the junction left unmatched. CDR3 length equals 13 residues. Per the germline V gene, CDR1 is KGHSH and CDR2 is LQKENI. DNA of the CDR3: TGTGCCAGCTCACCGCCTAGCGGCGAGACCCAGTACTTC. Translated, it gives CASSPPSGETQYF.

The chain joins TRBV20-1 to TRBJ2-5, with 8 bases lining up with TRBD2. This CDR3 region has 14 residues. Germline V lookup: CDR1 DFQATT, CDR2 SNEGSKA (reference sequence). V lost 5 bases to trimming and J lost 5 bases; unmatched junction nucleotides: 10. CDR3 loop: CSAERGRAGETQYF. In nucleotides, the CDR3 is TGCAGTGCTGAGCGGGGGAGGGCCGGGGAGACCCAGTACTTC.

Within the sample, this clonotype is medium-sized (0.01 to 0.1%). The chain combines TRBV10-3 with TRBJ1-6; no definite D call. Per the germline V gene, CDR1 is ENHRY and CDR2 is SYGVKD. V was shortened by 0 bases and J by 0 bases, with 9 bases between the two germline ends. This CDR3 is built from 17 residues. The CDR3 nucleotides are TGTGCCATCAGTGAGTCGGCCAGTAGCTCCTATAATTCACCCCTCCACTTT. Translation gives CAISESASSSYNSPLHF.

The chain joins TRBV9 to TRBJ2-1; 10 bases are a match to TRBD2. Germline loops: CDR1 SGDLS, CDR2 YYNGEE. The CDR3 consists of 15 residues. The trim removed 3 bases at V and 6 bases at J, leaving 6 bases unmatched. CDR3 region: CASSAGTSVFNEQFF. The CDR3 region has the DNA TGTGCCAGCAGCGCGGGGACTAGCGTATTCAATGAGCAGTTCTTC.

Notes on this clonotype: The junction shows a germline mismatch at one end, possibly a read error. The rearrangement joins TRBV29-1 to TRBJ1-4, with a tentative D call TRBD1 (5 bases). The germline V gene has CDR1 SQVTM and CDR2 ANQGSEA. The CDR3 runs to 12 residues. The CDR3 DNA is TGCAACGCCGGGACGGCTAATGAAAAACCGTTTTTT. The encoded protein is CNAGTANEKPFF. Full variable domain (missing parts from reference TRBV29-1 and TRBJ1-4): SAVISQKPSRDICQRGTSLTIQCQVDSQVTMMFWYRQQPGQSLTLIATANQGSEATYESGFVIDKFPISRPNLTFSTLTVSNMSPEDSSIYLCNAGTANEKPFFGSGTQLSVL.

On this clonotype: An end of the junction differs from the germline gene, which may be a read error. This chain joins TRBV5-1 and TRBJ1-4; D is undetermined. The CDR3 has 15 amino acids. In germline, CDR1 is SGHRS, CDR2 YFSETQ. This chain's CDR3 is CASSLRETTNERLFF. CDR3 bases: TGCGCCAGCAGCTTGAGGGAGACAACTAATGAAAGACTGTTTTTT.

In this sample, this clonotype turned up many times. The rearrangement uses TRBV20-1 and TRBJ2-3; D may be TRBD1 (6 bases). The CDR3 covers 13 residues. Germline CDR1 DFQATT, CDR2 SNEGSKA (reference sequence). V lost 6 bases, J lost 4 bases, and 14 bases lay in between. As DNA, the CDR3 is TGCAGTGCAACCATGGGGGCCGCAGATACGCAGTATTTT. This encodes CSATMGAADTQYF.

The V gene is TRBV24-1, the J gene TRBJ2-7; 7 bases map to TRBD2. The CDR3 totals 15 residues. Trimming took 9 bases from V and 4 from J; bases not matched to a gene: 14. Germline-derived CDR1 and CDR2 are KGHDR and SFDVKD. CDR3 nucleotide sequence: TGTGCCACCCACAAAACGGGGCCCGGGGGGTACGAGCAGTACTTC. Amino acids: CATHKTGPGGYEQYF.

This clonotype was seen repeatedly, ten times or more. The V gene is TRBV6-1, the J gene TRBJ2-1; the match to TRBD2 covers 10 bases. The CDR3 is made up of 16 amino acids. J gave up 5 bases and V 2 bases, and 6 bases lay outside the gene matches. The germline gives CDR1 MNHNS, CDR2 SASEGT. DNA of the CDR3: TGTGCCAGCAGTGAAATGGGGACTAGCGCCCACAATGAGCAGTTCTTC. Protein sequence: CASSEMGTSAHNEQFF.

This clonotype was recorded only once. J is TRBJ2-3 and V is TRBV20-1; 8 bases are a match to TRBD2. Germline values: CDR1 DFQATT, CDR2 SNEGSKA (reference sequence). This CDR3 is built from 12 residues. Trimming cost V 3 bases and J 8 bases; bases outside gene matches: 4. The CDR3 DNA follows: TGCAGTGCTAGCGGGGGGGCCGCTACGCAGTATTTT. Translated, it gives CSASGGAATQYF.

V gene TRBV9 combines with J gene TRBJ2-5, with 12 nucleotides matching TRBD2. The CDR3 is made up of 15 amino acids. From germline, CDR1 is SGDLS and CDR2 YYNGEE. V gave up 1 base and J gave up 4 bases; unmatched junction bases: 2. The chain's CDR3 is CASSVTSGGPETQYF. CDR3 nucleotides: TGTGCCAGCAGCGTAACTAGCGGGGGGCCAGAGACCCAGTACTTC.

Details on this clonotype: Possible read error: a much larger clone is one base away. The chain has TRBV4-1 and TRBJ2-5, with D tentatively TRBD2 (5 bases). This CDR3 has 15 residues. Germline loops: CDR1 MGHRA, CDR2 YSYEKL. The V end lost 1 base, the J end lost 4 bases, and 13 bases lay between the germline ends. The CDR3 reads CASSQAWGGGETQYF. Here the CDR3 DNA reads TGCGCCAGCAGCCAAGCTTGGGGTGGAGGAGAGACCCAGTACTTC.

Details on this clonotype: Relative to the germline gene, one junction end is altered; a read error may explain this. The chain joins TRBV10-3 to TRBJ2-2; 8 bases fit TRBD2. Germline CDR1 ENHRY, CDR2 SYGVKD. The CDR3 sequence is 15 residues long. CDR3 protein: CVSTKGLGNAGELFF. For the CDR3, the DNA is TGTGTCAGCACTAAGGGACTAGGGAACGCCGGGGAGCTGTTTTTT.

About this clonotype itself: A much larger clone differs by one base, so this may be a read error. The chain carries TRBV4-1 and TRBJ1-4, with D maybe TRBD1 (5 bases). The V gene's germline CDR1 is MGHRA and CDR2 YSYEKL. The CDR3 runs 15 residues. In DNA, the CDR3 is TGCGCCAGCAGCCAAGATTTCTCGGGGGATGAAGAACTGTTTTTT. It encodes CASSQDFSGDEELFF.